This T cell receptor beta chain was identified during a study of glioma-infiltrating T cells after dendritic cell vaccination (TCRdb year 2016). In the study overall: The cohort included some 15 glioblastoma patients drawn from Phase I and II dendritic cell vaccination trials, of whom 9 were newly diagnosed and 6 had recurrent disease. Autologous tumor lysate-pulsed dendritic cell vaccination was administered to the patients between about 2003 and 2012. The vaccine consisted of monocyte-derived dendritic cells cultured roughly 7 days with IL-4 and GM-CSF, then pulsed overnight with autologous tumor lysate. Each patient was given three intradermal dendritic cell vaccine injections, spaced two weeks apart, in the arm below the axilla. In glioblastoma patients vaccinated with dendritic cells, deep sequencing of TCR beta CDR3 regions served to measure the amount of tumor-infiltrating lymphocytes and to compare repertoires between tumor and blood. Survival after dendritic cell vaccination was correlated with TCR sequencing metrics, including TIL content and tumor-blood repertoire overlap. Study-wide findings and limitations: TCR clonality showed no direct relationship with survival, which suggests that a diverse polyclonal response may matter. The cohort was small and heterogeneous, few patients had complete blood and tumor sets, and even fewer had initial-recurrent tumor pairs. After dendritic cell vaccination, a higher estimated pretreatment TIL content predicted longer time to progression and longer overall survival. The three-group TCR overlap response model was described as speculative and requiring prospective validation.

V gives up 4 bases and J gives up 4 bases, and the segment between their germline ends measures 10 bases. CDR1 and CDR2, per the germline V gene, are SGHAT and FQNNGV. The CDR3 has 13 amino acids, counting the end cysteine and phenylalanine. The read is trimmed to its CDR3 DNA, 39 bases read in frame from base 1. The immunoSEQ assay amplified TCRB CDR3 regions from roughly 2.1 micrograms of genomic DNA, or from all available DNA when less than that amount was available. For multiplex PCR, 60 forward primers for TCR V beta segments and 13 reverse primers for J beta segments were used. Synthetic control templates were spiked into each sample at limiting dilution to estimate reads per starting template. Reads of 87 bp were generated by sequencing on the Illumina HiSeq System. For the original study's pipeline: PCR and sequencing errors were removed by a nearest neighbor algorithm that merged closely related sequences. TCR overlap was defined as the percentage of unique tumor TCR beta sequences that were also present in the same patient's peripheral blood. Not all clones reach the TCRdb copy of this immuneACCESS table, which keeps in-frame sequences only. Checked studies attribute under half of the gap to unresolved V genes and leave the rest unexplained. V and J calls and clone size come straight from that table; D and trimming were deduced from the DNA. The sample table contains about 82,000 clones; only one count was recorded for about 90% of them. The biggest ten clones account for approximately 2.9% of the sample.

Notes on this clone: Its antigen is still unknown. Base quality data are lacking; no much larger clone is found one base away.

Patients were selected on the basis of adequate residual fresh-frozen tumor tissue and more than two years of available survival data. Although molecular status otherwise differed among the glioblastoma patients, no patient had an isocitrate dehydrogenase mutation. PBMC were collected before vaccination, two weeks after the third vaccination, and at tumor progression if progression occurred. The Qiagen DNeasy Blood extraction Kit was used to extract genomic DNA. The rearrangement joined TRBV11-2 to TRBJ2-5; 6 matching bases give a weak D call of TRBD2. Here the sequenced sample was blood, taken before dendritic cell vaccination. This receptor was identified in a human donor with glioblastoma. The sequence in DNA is TGTGCCAGCAGCTCCTCCGGGAGAGAGACCCAGTACTTC. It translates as CASSSSGRETQYF.